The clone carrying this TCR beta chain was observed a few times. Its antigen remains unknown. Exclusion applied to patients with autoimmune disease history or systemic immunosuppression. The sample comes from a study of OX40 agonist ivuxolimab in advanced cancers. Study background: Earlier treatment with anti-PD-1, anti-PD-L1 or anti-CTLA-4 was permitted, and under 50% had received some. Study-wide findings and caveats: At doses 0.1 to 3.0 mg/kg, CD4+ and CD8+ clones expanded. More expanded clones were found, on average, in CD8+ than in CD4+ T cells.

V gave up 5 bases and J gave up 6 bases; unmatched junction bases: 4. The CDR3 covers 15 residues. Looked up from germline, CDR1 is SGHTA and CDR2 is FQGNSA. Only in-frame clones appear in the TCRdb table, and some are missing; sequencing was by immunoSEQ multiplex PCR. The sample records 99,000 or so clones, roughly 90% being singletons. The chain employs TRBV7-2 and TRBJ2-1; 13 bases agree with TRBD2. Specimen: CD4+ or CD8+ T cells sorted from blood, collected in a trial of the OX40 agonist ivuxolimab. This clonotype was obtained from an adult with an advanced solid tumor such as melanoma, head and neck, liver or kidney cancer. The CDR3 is CASSRLAGGTNEQFF. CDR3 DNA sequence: TGTGCCAGCAGCAGACTAGCGGGAGGTACCAATGAGCAGTTCTTC.